The rows below give T cell receptor beta chains drawn from one sample of a study of T cell repertoires in cytomegalovirus infection. From the reads, TCRdb called clonotypes with MiXCR, one entry per CDR3 protein. Of some 390,000 distinct CDR3 sequences in the sample, around a sixth were seen once. The sample taken for sequencing was PBMCs. The receptors shown here come from a human donor in good health (CMV status not recorded). Some clones in this sample may be carry-over from other donors' samples. CDR3s include the opening cysteine and the closing phenylalanine or tryptophan. A D gene is named only where the DNA matches it firmly. Not every row has a clone size; where given, it reads once, few, many or a size class.

. . TRBJ2-1 TRBV15 CATSLGIYNEQFF TGTGCCACCAGCTTAGGGATTTACAATGAGCAGTTCTTC
. . TRBJ1-5 TRBV10-3 CAITTGIDQPQHF TGTGCCATCACCACAGGGATTGATCAGCCCCAGCATTTT
TRBD2 . TRBJ2-3 TRBV5-4 CASSPVPLAGADTQYF TGTGCCAGCAGCCCCGTTCCGCTAGCGGGCGCCGATACGCAGTATTTT
. many TRBJ2-1 TRBV11-1 CASSINPRTYNEQFF TGTGCCAGCAGTATCAACCCCCGTACCTATAATGAGCAGTTCTTC
. few TRBJ2-1 TRBV7-9 CASSLVGGEQFF TGTGCCAGCAGCTTAGTGGGGGGTGAGCAGTTCTTC
. . TRBJ2-3 TRBV11-2 CASSLNTQYF TGTGCCAGCAGCTTGAATACGCAGTATTTT
TRBD2 once TRBJ2-1 TRBV14 CASSRKGPAGGWDEQFF TGTGCCAGCAGCCGTAAAGGGCCAGCGGGGGGCTGGGATGAGCAGTTCTTC
. few TRBJ2-4 TRBV11-2 CASSSTGSYIQYF TGTGCCAGCAGCTCCACAGGGAGTTACATTCAGTACTTC
. many TRBJ2-3 TRBV7-9 CASSLTPPRRTDTQYF TGTGCCAGCAGCTTAACCCCCCCCAGGAGGACAGATACGCAGTATTTT
. few TRBJ1-2 TRBV19 CASSVLGYGYTF TGTGCCAGTAGCGTTTTGGGGTATGGCTACACCTTC
. few TRBJ1-6 TRBV19 CASSRGSTESPLHF TGTGCCAGTAGCCGGGGGTCCACCGAATCACCCCTCCACTTT
TRBD2 many TRBJ2-4 TRBV7-2 CASSSSSGSRKGNIQYF TGTGCCAGCAGCTCTTCTAGCGGGAGTAGGAAGGGAAACATTCAGTACTTC
. few TRBJ2-5 TRBV7-9 CASSGRWETQYF TGTGCCAGCAGCGGGAGGTGGGAGACCCAGTACTTC
. . TRBJ1-2 TRBV5-6 CASRSPRGGHGYTF TGTGCCAGCAGGTCCCCACGAGGGGGGCACGGCTACACCTTC
TRBD1 many TRBJ2-2 TRBV24-1 CATRKGQGDTGELFF TGTGCCACCAGGAAGGGACAGGGAGACACCGGGGAGCTGTTTTTT
TRBD1 many TRBJ1-4 TRBV6-1 CASSEARPRDRVVVREKLFF TGTGCCAGCAGTGAAGCTCGACCCCGGGACAGGGTAGTCGTTCGCGAAAAACTGTTTTTT
TRBD2 many TRBJ2-1 TRBV6-1 CASARGGSYNEQFF TGTGCCAGCGCTCGGGGGGGATCCTACAATGAGCAGTTCTTC
. many TRBJ2-1 TRBV7-2 CASSPSRRGNEQFF TGTGCCAGCAGCCCTAGTCGTCGGGGGAATGAGCAGTTCTTC
. many TRBJ2-7 TRBV6-5 CASSYSPGSPQYF TGTGCCAGCAGTTACTCCCCCGGGTCACCCCAGTACTTC
TRBD2 . TRBJ2-1 TRBV2 CASSMTSGVFNEQFF TGTGCCAGCAGCATGACTAGCGGAGTATTTAATGAGCAGTTCTTC